Each of the 30 T cell receptor beta chains below was sequenced from the same sample in a study of blood T cell repertoires in COVID-19. Repertoires were generated with immunoSEQ multiplex PCR, while TCRdb's copy carries only in-frame clones and drops some. The sample lists around 120,000 clones, 85% to 90% occurring once. The sequencing input was peripheral blood. The receptors stem from a man aged 50-59 years with acute or convalescent COVID-19.

The V and J genes are TRBV29-1 and TRBJ2-2; possible D gene TRBD1, 6 bases. The germline CDR1 and CDR2 sequences are SQVTM and ANQGSEA. The CDR3 is made up of 16 amino acids. V shed 6 bases and J shed 0 bases, with 17 bases lying between them. In nucleotides, the CDR3 is TGCAGCGTGATTGTGGGGGCTGGGTCGAACACCGGGGAGCTGTTTTTT. As protein: CSVIVGAGSNTGELFF.

V and J are TRBV10-3 and TRBJ1-6; 9 bases agree with TRBD1. This CDR3 region has 13 residues. Trimming at V came to 10 bases and at J to 8 bases, leaving 6 bases not matched to a gene. Per the germline V gene, CDR1 is ENHRY and CDR2 is SYGVKD. The CDR3 DNA is TGTGCCAGTACAGGGGGCTCGGATTCACCCCTCCACTTT. Its translation: CASTGGSDSPLHF.

The chain uses TRBV9 and TRBJ2-1, with 8 bases that match TRBD2. CDR1 and CDR2 (germline): SGDLS, YYNGEE. Unmatched junction bases numbered 5, after V lost 0 bases and J lost 3 bases. The CDR3 length is 16 residues. The CDR3 DNA follows: TGTGCCAGCAGCGTAGCGGCGGGAGGCGTCTACAATGAGCAGTTCTTC. Translated: CASSVAAGGVYNEQFF.

The CDR3 DNA sequence: TGTGCCAGCAGCTTCCAAGTGGGACTACAAAATGAGCAGTTCTTC. It yields the protein CASSFQVGLQNEQFF. The chain links TRBV14 to TRBJ2-1; 7 bases map to TRBD2. CDR1 SGHDN and CDR2 FVKESK come from the germline V gene. The V and J ends lost 5 bases and 7 bases, in that order; junction bases with no gene match: 11. This CDR3 has 15 amino acids. The whole variable domain, filled in from reference TRBV14 and TRBJ2-1, reads EAGVTQFPSHSVIEKGQTVTLRCDPISGHDNLYWYRRVMGKEIKFLLHFVKESKQDESGMPNNRFLAERTGGTYSTLKVQPAELEDSGVYFCASSFQVGLQNEQFFGPGTRLTVL.

CDR3 residues: CASSLLPGSGQNTIYF. In nucleotides, the CDR3 is TGTGCCAGCAGCTTATTGCCGGGCAGCGGGCAAAACACCATATATTTT. This chain uses TRBV7-2 with TRBJ1-3; D not certain. CDR3 size: 16 residues. Germline assignment: CDR1 SGHTA and CDR2 FQGNSA. Trimming pared 2 bases from V and 6 bases from J, leaving 17 bases between. The variable domain in full, completed from reference TRBV7-2 and TRBJ1-3, reads GAGVSQSPSNKVTEKGKDVELRCDPISGHTALYWYRQSLGQGLEFLIYFQGNSAPDKSGLPSDRFSAERTGGSVSTLTIQRTQQEDSAVYLCASSLLPGSGQNTIYFGEGSWLTVV.

The V and J genes are TRBV30 and TRBJ2-3; 11 positions agree with TRBD2. The CDR3 totals 15 residues. The junction had 4 bases not matched to a gene; V was cut back by 2 bases and J by 3 bases. From germline, CDR1 is GTSNPN and CDR2 SVGIG (reference sequence). The CDR3 nucleotides are TGTGCCTGGAGTAGGGCTAGCGGGAGGACAGATACGCAGTATTTT. The encoded protein is CAWSRASGRTDTQYF. Full variable domain (missing parts from reference TRBV30 and TRBJ2-3): SQTIHQWPATLVQPVGSPLSLECTVEGTSNPNLYWYRQAAGRGLQLLFYSVGIGQISSEVPQNLSASRPQDRQFILSSKKLLLSDSGFYLCAWSRASGRTDTQYFGPGTRLTVL.

V is TRBV6-2 or TRBV6-3 and J is TRBJ1-1; D might be TRBD1 (6 bases). The CDR3 covers 14 residues. Looked up from germline, CDR1 is MNHEY and CDR2 is SVGEGT. Trimming removed 5 bases from V and 4 bases from J, with 14 bases in between. DNA for the CDR3: TGTGCCAGCAGTCGGACAGTTTTTTCCACTGAAGCTTTCTTT. Protein product: CASSRTVFSTEAFF.

The chain uses TRBV6-2 or TRBV6-3 and TRBJ1-5; TRBD1 might be the D (6 bases). Trimming shortened V by 4 bases and J by 3 bases, and 16 bases separated the two germline ends. The CDR3 loop spans 16 amino acids. Germline assignment: CDR1 MNHEY and CDR2 SVGEGT. In nucleotides, the CDR3 is TGTGCCAGCAGTTGGGCAGGGGTAAGCACCAATCAGCCCCAGCATTTT. Its translation is CASSWAGVSTNQPQHF.

This chain links TRBV7-9 with TRBJ2-3; D remains unclear. V lost 5 bases to trimming and J lost 8 bases, with 11 bases between them. The CDR3 loop spans 12 amino acids. Germline V gives CDR1 SEHNR, CDR2 FQNEAQ (reference sequence). CDR3 in amino acids: CASSPNTGTQYF. The CDR3 DNA reads TGTGCCAGCAGCCCGAATACCGGTACGCAGTATTTT.

The CDR3 region has the DNA TGTGCCAGCAGCCATGGACTAGCGGGGACAGATACGCAGTATTTT. Protein product: CASSHGLAGTDTQYF. The V and J genes are TRBV3-1 (or the pseudogene TRBV3-2) and TRBJ2-3; 12 bases agree with TRBD2. V was clipped by 3 bases and J by 3 bases; unmatched bases: 1. Germline loops: CDR1 LGHDT, CDR2 YNNKEL (reference sequence). This CDR3 contains 15 residues.

The chain joins TRBV2 to TRBJ2-1; unclear D gene. The germline CDR1 and CDR2 sequences are SNHLY and FYNNEI. Trimming cost V 2 bases and J 0 bases, with 8 bases left between them. This CDR3 contains 15 residues. The CDR3 loop reads CASSERVSSYNEQFF. The CDR3, as DNA: TGTGCCAGCAGTGAACGGGTGAGCTCCTACAATGAGCAGTTCTTC.

V usage is TRBV11-3 and J usage is TRBJ2-1, with 14 bases fitting TRBD2. Germline values: CDR1 SGHNT, CDR2 YENEEA. V dropped 3 bases and J dropped 6; count of bases not matched to a gene: 7. This CDR3 contains 17 residues. The CDR3 loop is CASSLGLAGVGINEQFF. In DNA form, the CDR3 reads TGTGCCAGCAGCTTGGGACTAGCGGGAGTTGGGATCAATGAGCAGTTCTTC.

The rearrangement links TRBV9 to TRBJ1-5, with 9 bases lining up with TRBD1. Trimming took 3 bases from V and 5 from J; bases not matched to a gene: 3. The germline V gene has CDR1 SGDLS and CDR2 YYNGEE. The CDR3 is made up of 14 amino acids. CDR3 sequence: CASSAGTGYQPQHF. The CDR3 DNA reads TGTGCCAGCAGCGCAGGGACAGGGTATCAGCCCCAGCATTTT. The full variable domain, completed using reference TRBV9 and TRBJ1-5, is DSGVTQTPKHLITATGQRVTLRCSPRSGDLSVYWYQQSLDQGLQFLIQYYNGEERAKGNILERFSAQQFPDLHSELNLSSLELGDSALYFCASSAGTGYQPQHFGDGTRLSIL.

The rearrangement joins TRBV3-1 (or the pseudogene TRBV3-2) to TRBJ1-5, with D unresolved. Germline V gene lookup returns CDR1 LGHDT and CDR2 YNNKEL (reference sequence). Trimming left V 1 base short and J 7 bases short, with 8 bases between. This CDR3 is 13 amino acids long. The CDR3 region is CASSQGTGQPQHF. DNA of the CDR3: TGTGCCAGCAGCCAAGGAACGGGGCAGCCCCAGCATTTT.

This clone was detected a few times. This rearrangement joins TRBV6-2 or TRBV6-3 to TRBJ2-1; 7 bases are shared with TRBD2. Per the germline V gene, CDR1 is MNHEY and CDR2 is SVGEGT. V trimming: 6 bases; J trimming: 4 bases; junction bases outside the gene matches: 3. The CDR3 is 13 amino acids. The CDR3 is CASSERDYNEQFF. For the CDR3, the DNA is TGTGCCAGCAGCGAGCGGGATTACAATGAGCAGTTCTTC.

The rearrangement uses TRBV3-1 (or the pseudogene TRBV3-2) and TRBJ1-1; D is undetermined. The V gene lost 7 bases and the J gene lost 0 bases, with 15 bases spanning the gap. Germline V CDR1 and CDR2: LGHDT, YNNKEL (reference sequence). This CDR3 is built from 15 residues. DNA for the CDR3: TGTGCCAGCACCCCTTTCGGGAGCCTGAACACTGAAGCTTTCTTT. Encoded protein: CASTPFGSLNTEAFF.

This chain links TRBV30 with TRBJ2-5; possible D gene TRBD2, 5 bases. V shed 8 bases and J shed 4 bases, with 17 bases lying between them. Germline V gene data show CDR1 as GTSNPN and CDR2 as SVGIG (reference sequence). CDR3 length: 13 residues. The CDR3 is CALEFGGGETQYF. In DNA form, the CDR3 reads TGTGCCCTGGAGTTTGGAGGAGGAGAGACCCAGTACTTC.

The CDR3 DNA reads as TGCGCCAGCAGCCAGGGGCCGCAGGGGGGTGGGGCCAACGTCCTGACTTTC. This translates into CASSQGPQGGGANVLTF. This chain joins TRBV4-1 and TRBJ2-6, with a possible D match to TRBD1 (7 bases). The germline CDR1 and CDR2 sequences are MGHRA and YSYEKL. The length of the CDR3 is 17 residues. The V and J ends lost 3 bases and 3 bases respectively, with 15 bases between them.

The chain carries TRBV30 and TRBJ1-6; 9 positions agree with TRBD1. Trimming cost V 8 bases and J 5 bases; bases outside gene matches: 7. Germline CDR1 reads GTSNPN; CDR2 reads SVGIG (reference sequence). The CDR3 covers 14 residues. Written as DNA, the CDR3 is TGTGCCCTACAGGGGGCTACAGATAATTCACCCCTCCACTTT. Translating it yields CALQGATDNSPLHF.

The chain joins TRBV19 to TRBJ1-3, with D possibly matching TRBD1 (5 bases). This CDR3 comprises 16 residues. Germline values: CDR1 LNHDA, CDR2 SQIVND (reference sequence). V lost 5 bases and J lost 0, with 14 bases in between. CDR3 sequence (DNA): TGTGCCAGTAGTCGATTCACAGGCAGCTCTGGAAACACCATATATTTT. Amino acids: CASSRFTGSSGNTIYF.

The chain couples TRBV19 to TRBJ1-2, with 10 nucleotides matching TRBD1. V shed 2 bases and J 4 bases; nucleotides not matched to a gene: 4. The V gene's germline CDR1 is LNHDA and CDR2 SQIVND (reference sequence). The CDR3 totals 15 residues. CDR3 in amino acids: CASSIPGQGIYGYTF. For the CDR3, the DNA is TGTGCCAGTAGTATACCGGGACAGGGGATCTATGGCTACACCTTC.

The chain links TRBV5-8 to TRBJ1-4; D possibly corresponds to TRBD1 (5 bases). V lost 2 bases to trimming and J lost 8 bases, with 13 bases between them. The germline V gene has CDR1 SGHTS and CDR2 YDEGEE. The CDR3 runs to 14 residues. CDR3 residues: CASSLGRGGEKLFF. CDR3 bases: TGTGCCAGCAGCTTAGGGAGGGGAGGAGAAAAACTGTTTTTT.

This clone turned up a few times. The chain employs TRBV6-5 and TRBJ1-4; D might be TRBD1 (5 bases). The CDR3 length is 14 residues. The V gene lost 6 bases and the J gene lost 4 bases, with 12 bases spanning the gap. CDR1 and CDR2 (germline): MNHEY, SVGAGI. In nucleotides, the CDR3 is TGTGCCAGCAGCCAGGGTCTTTTTAATGAAAAACTGTTTTTT. This translates into CASSQGLFNEKLFF.

In regard to this clone: In the same sample, other DNA sequences code for this CDR3. This chain uses TRBV11-2 with TRBJ2-1, with 9 bases lining up with TRBD2. The length of the CDR3 is 15 residues. V lost 4 bases, J lost 7 bases, and 8 bases stayed unmatched. Germline lookup yields CDR1 SGHAT and CDR2 FQNNGV. CDR3 in amino acids: CASSSGLAGYNEQFF. As DNA, the CDR3 is TGTGCCAGCAGCTCGGGACTAGCAGGCTATAATGAGCAGTTCTTC.

CDR3 nucleotide sequence: TGTGCCAGCAGCTTGGCGGGGGGGGCCCCTGGGTACTTC. It specifies CASSLAGGAPGYF. The chain combines TRBV5-4 with TRBJ2-4; 8 bases are shared with TRBD2. V shed 0 bases and J 15 bases; nucleotides not matched to a gene: 8. Germline-derived CDR1 and CDR2 are SGHNT and YYREEE (reference sequence). The CDR3 is 13 amino acids.

The chain employs TRBV5-4 and TRBJ2-7; possibly TRBD1 for D (6 bases). Germline values: CDR1 SGHNT, CDR2 YYREEE (reference sequence). V was pared by 6 bases and J by 0 bases, with 16 bases between. This CDR3 has 15 amino acids. The DNA for the CDR3 is TGTGCCAGCACCGTAGGGGGTATTAGCTCCTACGAGCAGTACTTC. The encoded protein is CASTVGGISSYEQYF. The full variable domain, in which reference TRBV5-4 and TRBJ2-7 provide the parts outside the CDR3, is ETGVTQSPTHLIKTRGQQVTLRCSSQSGHNTVSWYQQALGQGPQFIFQYYREEENGRGNFPPRFSGLQFPNYSSELNVNALELDDSALYLCASTVGGISSYEQYFGPGTRLTVT.

V and J are TRBV21-1 and TRBJ1-6; the table's TRBD1 call for D was not verified on the DNA. TRBV21-1 is termed a pseudogene. This CDR3 region has 20 residues. CDR3 residues: CASSKVAGPQTSSYNSPLHF. Here the CDR3 DNA reads TGTGCCAGCAGCAAAGTAGCAGGGCCACAAACGAGCTCCTATAATTCACCCCTCCACTTT.

V is TRBV11-3 and J is TRBJ1-6, with a possible D match to TRBD1 (6 bases). Trimming pared 2 bases from V and 10 bases from J, leaving 9 bases between. The CDR3 totals 13 residues. The germline gives CDR1 SGHNT, CDR2 YENEEA. As DNA, the CDR3 is TGTGCCAGCAGCTTAAAGCAGGGGTCACCCCTCCACTTT. As protein: CASSLKQGSPLHF.

This clone came up a few times. The chain employs TRBV19 and TRBJ1-3; D is unclear. Germline loops: CDR1 LNHDA, CDR2 SQIVND (reference sequence). V gave up 3 bases and J gave up 0 bases, with 6 bases separating them. CDR3 length: 14 residues. CDR3 residues: CASSILDSGNTIYF. The CDR3 DNA follows: TGTGCCAGTAGTATCCTAGACTCTGGAAACACCATATATTTT.

This clone is medium-sized by share. V usage is TRBV2 and J usage is TRBJ2-7; no definite D call. CDR1 is SNHLY and CDR2 is FYNNEI in the germline V gene. This CDR3 is built from 12 residues. Between the trimmed V and J ends, which lost 9 bases and 6 bases, there was a span of 15 bases. The CDR3, as DNA: TGTGCCAGGCGAATTCTTGGTGGCGAGCAGTACTTC. Translating gives CARRILGGEQYF.